What follows are 15 T cell receptor beta chains derived from one specimen sequenced in a study of metastatic and nonmetastatic thyroid tumors. Thyroid surgery was preceded by no treatment in any patient. TCRdb re-analyzed the PCR reads using MiXCR. The sample shows tens of thousands of clones, roughly 15% of them seen only once. Sequenced material: blood. The receptors originated from a male donor with papillary thyroid cancer or a benign thyroid nodule (not recorded which). Some clones in this sample may be carry-over from other donors' samples.

This clone ranks as medium-sized (0.01 to 0.1%). The J gene is TRBJ1-5, the V gene TRBV19, with D possibly matching TRBD1 (6 bases). Germline lookup yields CDR1 LNHDA and CDR2 SQIVND (reference sequence). The CDR3 loop spans 16 amino acids. The germline V and J ends were trimmed by 7 bases and 3 bases, with 19 bases remaining between them. The CDR3 spells CASNPGVGSDNQPQHF. CDR3 bases: TGTGCCAGTAACCCAGGGGTCGGGTCTGACAATCAGCCCCAGCATTTT.

This clone was seen at least ten times. The chain carries TRBV18 and TRBJ2-5, with 8 bases lining up with TRBD1. CDR3 size: 14 residues. Germline V lookup: CDR1 KGHSH, CDR2 LQKENI. The ends lost 5 bases at V and 2 bases at J; junction bases unmatched: 4. For the CDR3, the DNA is TGTGCCAGCTCATTCGGACAGGGTCAAGAGACCCAGTACTTC. Its translation: CASSFGQGQETQYF.

This clone occurred many times. The chain combines TRBV15 with TRBJ2-1; 7 bases line up with TRBD2. After removal of 7 bases from V and 5 bases from J, the junction contained 8 bases not matched to a gene. Germline CDR1 is LNHNV and CDR2 is YYDKDF (reference sequence). The CDR3 is 14 residues long. This chain's CDR3 is CATTDLTSDNEQFF. In nucleotides, the CDR3 is TGTGCCACCACCGACCTAACTAGCGACAATGAGCAGTTCTTC.

This clone appeared many times. The chain carries TRBV9 and TRBJ1-1, with 7 nucleotides matching TRBD1. Germline V gene lookup returns CDR1 SGDLS and CDR2 YYNGEE. With V trimmed by 4 bases and J by 6 bases, 15 bases remained unmatched. This CDR3 has 16 amino acids. The CDR3 here is CASSLGQAEGFAEAFF. CDR3 coding DNA: TGTGCCAGCAGCTTAGGACAGGCTGAGGGGTTCGCTGAAGCTTTCTTT.

The chain uses TRBV30 and TRBJ1-3; maybe TRBD1 (6 bases). The germline gives CDR1 GTSNPN, CDR2 SVGIG (reference sequence). CDR3 length: 15 amino acids. The germline V and J ends were trimmed by 1 base and 4 bases, with 14 bases remaining between them. CDR3 DNA sequence: TGTGCCTGGAGTGACCGGCAGGGGATCGGAAACACCATATATTTT. Encoded protein: CAWSDRQGIGNTIYF.

The sample holds many counts of this clone. The V and J genes are TRBV6-4 and TRBJ2-3; 14 bases are a match to TRBD2. The CDR3 extends over 16 amino acids. The J segment lost 4 bases and the V segment lost 5 bases, leaving 5 bases of the junction unmatched. CDR1 MRHNA and CDR2 SNTAGT come from the germline V gene. CDR3 DNA sequence: TGTGCCAGCAGTCCCGGGACTAGCGGGAGTGCAGATACGCAGTATTTT. Translation gives CASSPGTSGSADTQYF.

Ten or more counts support this clone. The rearrangement joins TRBV18 to TRBJ1-2, with TRBD1 as a possible D gene (6 bases). The CDR3 has 13 amino acids. Germline V CDR1 and CDR2: KGHSH, LQKENI. V lost 2 bases and J lost 8, with 12 bases in between. In DNA, the CDR3 is TGTGCCAGCTCACCAGAATCAGGGGTCGGCTACACCTTC. The encoded protein is CASSPESGVGYTF.

This clone has at least ten counts. This chain links TRBV3-1 with TRBJ1-1, with 8 bases aligning to TRBD1. CDR3 length: 16 residues. J lost 0 bases, V lost 5 bases, and 8 bases had no gene match. The germline CDR1 and CDR2 sequences are LGHDT and YNNKEL (reference sequence). This chain's CDR3 is CASSKPGQGLNTEAFF. The CDR3 coding sequence is TGTGCCAGCAGCAAACCCGGACAGGGCTTGAACACTGAAGCTTTCTTT.

This clone was detected a few times. The rearrangement links TRBV6-2 or TRBV6-3 to TRBJ2-7; 11 bases are shared with TRBD2. With 6 bases clipped from V and 3 bases from J, the junction kept 7 bases outside the gene matches. The CDR3 runs 15 residues. Germline CDR1 MNHEY, CDR2 SVGEGT. CDR3 loop: CASRFSGRARYEQYF. Here the CDR3 DNA reads TGTGCCAGCAGGTTTAGCGGGAGGGCACGCTACGAGCAGTACTTC.

This clone was observed a few times. This chain uses TRBV12-3 or TRBV12-4 with TRBJ2-1; 8 bases line up with TRBD2. This CDR3 is built from 15 residues. After removal of 7 bases from V and 4 bases from J, the junction contained 9 bases not matched to a gene. CDR3 DNA sequence: TGTGCCAGCACCCTCCGGGGGGGTCGATACAATGAGCAGTTCTTC. Protein sequence: CASTLRGGRYNEQFF.

Relative to its sample, this clone is medium-sized. The V gene is TRBV6-4, the J gene TRBJ2-1; D is perhaps TRBD1 or TRBD2 (6 bases each). The CDR3 covers 15 residues. In germline, CDR1 is MRHNA, CDR2 SNTAGT. Trimming took 0 bases from V and 9 from J, leaving 15 bases between them. CDR3 in amino acids: CASSDSAGTGAEQFF. CDR3 sequence (DNA): TGTGCCAGCAGTGACTCGGCGGGCACGGGGGCTGAGCAGTTCTTC.

The sample holds many counts of this clone. V gene TRBV10-1 combines with J gene TRBJ2-1; D gene unclear. The V gene's germline CDR1 is WNHNN and CDR2 SYGVQD (reference sequence). Trimming removed 3 bases at V and 4 bases at J, with 13 bases between. CDR3 length equals 15 residues. The CDR3 nucleotides are TGCGCCAGCAGTGAAAACCCGCCTGGTTACAATGAGCAGTTCTTC. Translation: CASSENPPGYNEQFF.

This clone was seen at least ten times. The rearrangement links TRBV24-1 to TRBJ2-5; weak D call: TRBD2 (6 bases). Germline V gives CDR1 KGHDR, CDR2 SFDVKD. Trimming removed 1 base at V and 7 bases at J, with 15 bases between. The CDR3 spans 15 residues. The CDR3: CATSDLSRDSGTQYF. For the CDR3, the DNA is TGTGCCACCAGTGATTTAAGCCGGGACTCAGGGACCCAGTACTTC.

The chain joins TRBV11-1 to TRBJ2-7; 8 nucleotides agree with TRBD1. Germline-derived CDR1 and CDR2 are SGHAT and FQDESV (reference sequence). Losses at the gene ends were 2 bases for V and 12 bases for J; bases not matched to a gene: 9. CDR3 length: 13 residues. CDR3 amino acids: CASSLIGTGDAYF. The CDR3 DNA is TGTGCCAGCAGCTTAATCGGGACAGGCGATGCGTACTTC.

This clone was observed many times. This sequence joins TRBV11-2 and TRBJ2-3; TRBD2 agrees at 11 bases. The germline gives CDR1 SGHAT, CDR2 FQNNGV. With V trimmed by 5 bases and J by 2 bases, 12 bases remained unmatched. The CDR3 has 18 residues. The CDR3 reads CASSQQASGRPHTDTQYF. As DNA, the CDR3 is TGTGCCAGCAGCCAGCAGGCTAGCGGGAGGCCACACACAGATACGCAGTATTTT.